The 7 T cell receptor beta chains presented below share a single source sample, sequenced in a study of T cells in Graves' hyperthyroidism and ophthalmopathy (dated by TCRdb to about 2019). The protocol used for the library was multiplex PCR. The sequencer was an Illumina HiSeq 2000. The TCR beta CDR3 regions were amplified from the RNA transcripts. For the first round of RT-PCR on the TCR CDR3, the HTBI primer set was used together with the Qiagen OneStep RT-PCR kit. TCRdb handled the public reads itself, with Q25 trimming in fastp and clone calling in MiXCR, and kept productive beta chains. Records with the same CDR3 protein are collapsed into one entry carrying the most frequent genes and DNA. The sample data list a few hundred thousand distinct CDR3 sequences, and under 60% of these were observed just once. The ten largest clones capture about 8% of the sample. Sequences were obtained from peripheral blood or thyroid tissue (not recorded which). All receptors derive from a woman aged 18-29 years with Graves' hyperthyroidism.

The CDR3 protein is CASKGVAANYGYTF. The CDR3 DNA is TGTGCCAGCAAGGGGGTAGCGGCTAACTATGGCTACACCTTC. V usage is TRBV6-5 and J usage is TRBJ1-2; possible D gene TRBD1, 6 bases. The CDR3 totals 14 residues. Germline CDR1 is MNHEY and CDR2 is SVGAGI. Trimming cost V 7 bases and J 0 bases, with 12 bases left between them.

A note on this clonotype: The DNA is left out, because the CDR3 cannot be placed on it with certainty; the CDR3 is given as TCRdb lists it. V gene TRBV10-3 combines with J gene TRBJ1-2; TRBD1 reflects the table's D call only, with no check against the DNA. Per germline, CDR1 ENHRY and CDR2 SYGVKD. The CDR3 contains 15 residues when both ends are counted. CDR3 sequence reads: CAICSATGQGYGYTF.

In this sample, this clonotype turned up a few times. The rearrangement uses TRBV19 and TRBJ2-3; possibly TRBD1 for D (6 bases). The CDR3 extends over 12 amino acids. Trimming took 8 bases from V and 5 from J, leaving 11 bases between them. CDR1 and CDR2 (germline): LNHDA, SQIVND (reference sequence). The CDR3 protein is CASEGGGDTQYF. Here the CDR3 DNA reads TGTGCCAGTGAAGGGGGTGGAGATACGCAGTATTTT. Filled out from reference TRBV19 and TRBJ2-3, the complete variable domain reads DGGITQSPKYLFRKEGQNVTLSCEQNLNHDAMYWYRQDPGQGLRLIYYSQIVNDFQKGDIAEGYSVSREKKESFPLTVTSAQKNPTAFYLCASEGGGDTQYFGPGTRLTVL.

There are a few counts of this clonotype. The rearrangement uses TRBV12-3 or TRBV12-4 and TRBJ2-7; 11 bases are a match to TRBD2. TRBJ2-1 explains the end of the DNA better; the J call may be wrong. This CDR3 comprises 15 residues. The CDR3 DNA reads TGTGCCAGCACTGCAGGGACTAGCGGCTACAATGAGCAGTTCTTC. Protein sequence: CASTAGTSGYNEQFF.

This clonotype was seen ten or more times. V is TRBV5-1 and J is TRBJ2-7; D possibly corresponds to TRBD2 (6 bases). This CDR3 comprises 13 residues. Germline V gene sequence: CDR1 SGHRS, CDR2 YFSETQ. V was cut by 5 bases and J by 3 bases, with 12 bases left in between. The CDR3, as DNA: TGCGCCAGCAGTAGTGGGGGACTCTACGAGCAGTACTTC. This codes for CASSSGGLYEQYF. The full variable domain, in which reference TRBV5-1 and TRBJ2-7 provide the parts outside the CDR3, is KAGVTQTPRYLIKTRGQQVTLSCSPISGHRSVSWYQQTPGQGLQFLFEYFSETQRNKGNFPGRFSGRQFSNSRSEMNVSTLELGDSALYLCASSSGGLYEQYFGPGTRLTVT.

In nucleotides, the CDR3 is TGCAGTGCTGAATACGGACTAGCGGGCACAGATACGCAGTATTTT. Translated, it gives CSAEYGLAGTDTQYF. The J gene is TRBJ2-3, the V gene TRBV20-1; 10 nucleotides line up with TRBD2. The CDR3 extends over 15 amino acids. CDR1 and CDR2 from the germline V gene are DFQATT and SNEGSKA (reference sequence). V was pared by 5 bases and J by 1 base, with 6 bases of the junction left unmatched.

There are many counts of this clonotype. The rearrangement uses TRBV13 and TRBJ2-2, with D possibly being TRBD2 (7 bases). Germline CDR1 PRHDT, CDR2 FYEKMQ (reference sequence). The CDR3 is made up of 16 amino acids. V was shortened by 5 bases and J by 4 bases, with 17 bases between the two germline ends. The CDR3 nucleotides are TGTGCCAGCAGCCCCCCAACAGGGAGGGGCACCGGGGAGCTGTTTTTT. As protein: CASSPPTGRGTGELFF.